This TCR beta chain was observed in a study of shared clonotypes between healthy human individuals. Study-level points and caveats: Shared clonotypes: about 4.6% naive CD4, 3.5% to 4% naive CD8, under 2.5% memory CD4, 0.4% memory CD8. Naive subsets, compared against memory subsets, generally had larger estimated richness values.

A word on this clone: Its antigen is unidentified.

Recent acute infections and vaccinations were absent in the healthy HIV-negative adult donors. The germline V gene encodes CDR1 ENHRY and CDR2 SYGVKD. Trimming left V 0 bases short and J 9 bases short, with 14 bases between. The CDR3 covers 14 residues. Generated by immunoSEQ multiplex PCR, the TCRdb table keeps only in-frame clones and is missing some. Among around 940,000 clones listed, 60% to 85% were seen once. The V and J genes are TRBV10-3 and TRBJ1-1, with a possible D match to TRBD1 (5 bases). Sequencing was performed on memory CD4+ T cells sorted from blood. Regarding subset: CD45RA-negative fraction. The sequence was collected from a man between 18 and 29 years old in good health. The CDR3 nucleotides read TGTGCCATCAGTGAGTCACCAAGGACGGGGCAAGCTTTCTTT. This codes for CAISESPRTGQAFF.